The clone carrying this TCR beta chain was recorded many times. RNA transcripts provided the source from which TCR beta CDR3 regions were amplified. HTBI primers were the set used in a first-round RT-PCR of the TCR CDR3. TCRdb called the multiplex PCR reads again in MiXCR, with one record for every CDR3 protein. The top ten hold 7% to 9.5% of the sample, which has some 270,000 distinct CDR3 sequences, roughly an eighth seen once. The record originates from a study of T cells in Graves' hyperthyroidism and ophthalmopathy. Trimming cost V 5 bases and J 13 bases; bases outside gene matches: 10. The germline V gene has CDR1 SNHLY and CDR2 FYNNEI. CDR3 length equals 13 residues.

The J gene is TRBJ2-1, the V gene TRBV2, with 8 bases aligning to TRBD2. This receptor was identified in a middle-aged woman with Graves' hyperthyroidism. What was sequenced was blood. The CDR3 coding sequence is TGTGCCAGCAGTAAACTAGCGGCCGGGCCCCAGTTCTTC. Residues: CASSKLAAGPQFF.